This T cell receptor beta chain was identified during a study of blood T cell repertoires in COVID-19. Looking at the study overall: COVID-19 samples collected from the United States, Italy and Spain covered acute and convalescent phases. The cDNA or gDNA used as material had been derived from T cells, B-cell-depleted T cells, or PBMCs.

Regarding this clone: The sample carries other DNA sequences with the same CDR3.

Repertoires were generated with immunoSEQ multiplex PCR, while TCRdb's copy carries only in-frame clones and drops some. The data show about 79,000 clones, more than 85% seen once. The CDR3 is 15 residues long. Losses at the gene ends were 0 bases for V and 3 bases for J; bases not matched to a gene: 4. In germline, CDR1 is SGHTS, CDR2 YDEGEE. The sequence came from a man in his 70s with active or convalescent COVID-19. The chain employs TRBV5-8 and TRBJ2-7; 9 bases line up with TRBD1. Sequencing used peripheral blood. The CDR3 spells CASSLAGQGVYEQYF. The CDR3 DNA reads TGTGCCAGCAGCTTGGCGGGACAGGGTGTCTACGAGCAGTACTTC.